These 17 T cell receptor beta chains originate from one sample sequenced in a study of identical twins. TCRdb passed the 5' RACE reads through MiXCR, listing each CDR3 protein once. Found here are roughly 260,000 distinct CDR3 sequences, about 14% of them singletons; the top ten hold around 8.3%. Source material: memory (CD45RO+) T cells sorted from blood. These receptors all stem from a woman under 30 in good health.

This clonotype was counted at least ten times. This chain uses TRBV12-3 or TRBV12-4 with TRBJ2-7; unclear D gene. CDR3 length equals 11 residues. V lost 4 bases, J lost 5 bases, and 6 bases lay in between. The CDR3 reads CASSYGHEQYF. In nucleotides, the CDR3 is TGTGCCAGCAGTTATGGGCACGAGCAGTACTTC.

This clonotype appeared many times. This chain connects TRBV12-3 or TRBV12-4 to TRBJ2-2; the D is unclear. CDR3 length: 14 amino acids. Trimming pared 1 base from V and 1 base from J, leaving 4 bases between. The CDR3 region is CASSLGENTGELFF. In DNA, the CDR3 is TGTGCCAGCAGTTTAGGAGAGAACACCGGGGAGCTGTTTTTT.

This clonotype was found a few times. This chain connects TRBV9 to TRBJ2-5; D is ambiguous. The V end was cut by 0 bases, the J end by 1 base, with 7 bases between. Germline CDR1 is SGDLS and CDR2 is YYNGEE. This CDR3 has 14 residues. Written as DNA, the CDR3 is TGTGCCAGCAGCGTAGAGGGCTTCCAAGAGACCCAGTACTTC. This gives the protein CASSVEGFQETQYF.

This clonotype occurred a few times. This sequence joins TRBV18 and TRBJ2-7; perhaps TRBD1 as D (6 bases). This CDR3 contains 15 residues. The ends were cut back, 6 bases at V and 4 bases at J, with 19 bases in the middle. Germline assignment: CDR1 KGHSH and CDR2 LQKENI. The CDR3 DNA reads as TGTGCCAGCTCGCCCTCCCGGGACAACCTTTACGAGCAGTACTTC. Protein sequence: CASSPSRDNLYEQYF.

The V and J genes are TRBV5-1 and TRBJ2-1; D remains ambiguous. With 6 bases removed from V and 4 bases from J, the gap between germline ends came to 14 bases. CDR3 length: 14 amino acids. Per germline, CDR1 SGHRS and CDR2 YFSETQ. CDR3 bases: TGCGCCAGCATACGGGCGGATCGTTACAATGAGCAGTTCTTC. Its translation is CASIRADRYNEQFF. Supplemented by reference TRBV5-1 and TRBJ2-1, the full variable domain reads KAGVTQTPRYLIKTRGQQVTLSCSPISGHRSVSWYQQTPGQGLQFLFEYFSETQRNKGNFPGRFSGRQFSNSRSEMNVSTLELGDSALYLCASIRADRYNEQFFGPGTRLTVL.

Ten or more counts support this clonotype. The chain uses TRBV10-2 and TRBJ2-7, with D tentatively TRBD1 (6 bases). Trimming removed 5 bases from V and 4 bases from J, with 12 bases in between. Per germline, CDR1 WSHSY and CDR2 SAAADI. The CDR3 is made up of 13 amino acids. CDR3 sequence (DNA): TGCGCCAGCAGTTTACAGGGACCGTACGAGCAGTACTTC. The encoded protein is CASSLQGPYEQYF.

This clonotype was counted many times. The V and J genes are TRBV12-3 or TRBV12-4 and TRBJ1-2, with 11 bases lining up with TRBD1. V was clipped by 8 bases and J by 5 bases; unmatched bases: 4. The CDR3 runs to 13 residues. CDR3 nucleotides: TGTGCCAGCGGAAGGGACAGGGGGTATGGCTACACCTTC. It yields the protein CASGRDRGYGYTF.

This clonotype showed up many times. This sequence joins TRBV12-3 or TRBV12-4 and TRBJ1-1; TRBD1 matches at 7 bases. The V segment lost 4 bases and the J segment 6 bases; nucleotides outside the gene matches: 5. The CDR3 length is 13 residues. The CDR3 protein is CASSSQGDPEAFF. The DNA for the CDR3 is TGTGCCAGCAGTTCTCAGGGGGACCCTGAAGCTTTCTTT.

Ten or more counts support this clonotype. The chain is built from TRBV12-3 or TRBV12-4 and TRBJ2-2; the D is unclear. The CDR3 runs to 13 residues. V was shortened by 2 bases and J by 6 bases, with 7 bases between the two germline ends. CDR3 in amino acids: CASSLRRPGELFF. In nucleotides, the CDR3 is TGTGCCAGCAGTTTAAGGAGACCCGGGGAGCTGTTTTTT.

V gene TRBV5-5 combines with J gene TRBJ2-3, with 10 bases matching TRBD2. The germline V gene has CDR1 SGHKS and CDR2 YYEKEE (reference sequence). CDR3 length equals 16 residues. V gave up 4 bases and J gave up 5 bases; unmatched junction bases: 10. In DNA, the CDR3 is TGTGCCAGCAGCATAACCGGCGCTAGCGGGGGAGATACGCAGTATTTT. Protein product: CASSITGASGGDTQYF.

The CDR3 is CASSAGTENHGYTF. As DNA, the CDR3 is TGCGCCAGCAGCGCCGGGACAGAAAATCATGGCTACACCTTC. This chain links TRBV5-1 with TRBJ1-2; 7 bases agree with TRBD1. The CDR3 runs 14 residues. Unmatched junction bases numbered 9, after V lost 4 bases and J lost 6 bases. Germline V gives CDR1 SGHRS, CDR2 YFSETQ.

This clonotype was observed a handful of times. The CDR3 loop is CASSWGQLYEQYF. The CDR3 DNA reads TGTGCCAGCAGCTGGGGACAGCTCTACGAGCAGTACTTC. The rearrangement joins TRBV5-5 to TRBJ2-7; the match to TRBD1 covers 7 bases. Germline V lookup: CDR1 SGHKS, CDR2 YYEKEE (reference sequence). J lost 3 bases, V lost 3 bases, and 3 bases had no gene match. This CDR3 comprises 13 residues. The full variable domain, rest sourced from reference TRBV5-5 and TRBJ2-7, is DAGVTQSPTHLIKTRGQQVTLRCSPISGHKSVSWYQQVLGQGPQFIFQYYEKEERGRGNFPDRFSARQFPNYSSELNVNALLLGDSALYLCASSWGQLYEQYFGPGTRLTVT.

The chain employs TRBV12-5 and TRBJ2-1, with TRBD1 identical over 8 bases. The CDR3 extends over 15 amino acids. Per the germline V gene, CDR1 is LGHNT and CDR2 is FRNRAP. V trimming: 2 bases; J trimming: 9 bases; junction bases outside the gene matches: 9. The chain's CDR3 is CASGLLLTGVSEQFF. The CDR3 DNA reads TGTGCTAGTGGTTTGCTATTGACAGGGGTAAGTGAGCAGTTCTTC. Full variable domain (remainder filled in from reference TRBV12-5 and TRBJ2-1): DARVTQTPRHKVTEMGQEVTMRCQPILGHNTVFWYRQTMMQGLELLAYFRNRAPLDDSGMPKDRFSAEMPDATLATLKIQPSEPRDSAVYFCASGLLLTGVSEQFFGPGTRLTVL.

The chain has TRBV6-1 and TRBJ2-4; D is undetermined. Germline assignment: CDR1 MNHNS and CDR2 SASEGT. This CDR3 is built from 14 residues. V was clipped by 6 bases and J by 1 base, with 10 bases between them. The CDR3 nucleotides read TGTGCCAGCAGGCCGGAGTACGCCAAAAACATTCAGTACTTC. It is translated as CASRPEYAKNIQYF.

V is TRBV5-4 and J is TRBJ2-2; possibly TRBD1 for D (6 bases). V was shortened by 2 bases and J by 4 bases, with 18 bases between the two germline ends. Germline assignment: CDR1 SGHNT and CDR2 YYREEE (reference sequence). The CDR3 runs to 17 residues. The CDR3 protein is CASSFQGSPLSTGELFF. The CDR3, as DNA: TGTGCCAGCAGCTTCCAGGGGTCACCGCTTTCCACCGGGGAGCTGTTTTTT.

The chain is built from TRBV20-1 and TRBJ1-6, with 7 bases that match TRBD1. CDR1 DFQATT and CDR2 SNEGSKA come from the germline V gene (reference sequence). The trim removed 7 bases at V and 7 bases at J, leaving 4 bases unmatched. This CDR3 has 12 residues. The CDR3 DNA sequence: TGCAGTGTCACACAGGGGAATTCACCCCTCCACTTT. This translates into CSVTQGNSPLHF.

As DNA, the CDR3 is TGTGCCAGCAGCCAGGGAGTGAAAGAGACCCAGTACTTC. Protein sequence: CASSQGVKETQYF. The chain combines TRBV3-1 with TRBJ2-5; a weak D match, TRBD2 (5 bases). The CDR3 consists of 13 residues. Germline V lookup: CDR1 LGHDT, CDR2 YNNKEL (reference sequence). Trimming left V 3 bases short and J 3 bases short, with 8 bases between.